One sample yielded the 12 T cell receptor beta chains listed below, sequenced in a study of Graves' ophthalmopathy and Graves' hyperthyroidism. Using RNA transcripts, the TCR beta CDR3 regions were amplified. RT-PCR with HTBI primers came first, then second-round multiplex PCR. MiXCR, run by TCRdb on the multiplex PCR reads, gives a single entry per CDR3 protein. The profile shows some 1.1 million distinct CDR3 sequences, 35% to 40% of them singletons. Material: peripheral blood or thyroid tissue (not recorded which). The receptors originated from an adult man with Graves' hyperthyroidism.

There are many counts of this clonotype. The chain uses TRBV12-3 or TRBV12-4 and TRBJ1-2; D unclear. CDR3 size: 13 residues. The germline V and J ends were trimmed by 2 bases and 8 bases, with 12 bases remaining between them. CDR3 sequence: CASSLSFQVGYTF. The CDR3 bases are TGTGCCAGCAGTTTATCGTTCCAGGTGGGCTACACCTTC.

The V gene is TRBV29-1, the J gene TRBJ1-2; TRBD1 matches 12 bases. Trimming took 7 bases from V and 7 from J; bases not matched to a gene: 10. The CDR3 totals 14 residues. Germline V lookup: CDR1 SQVTM, CDR2 ANQGSEA. The CDR3 bases are TGCAGCGCAGTCCCGGGACAGGGGGCCGTTGGCTACACCTTC. As protein: CSAVPGQGAVGYTF.

The chain has TRBV5-1 and TRBJ2-5, with D tentatively TRBD1 (6 bases). This CDR3 comprises 14 residues. V lost 4 bases, J lost 5 bases, and 15 bases lay in between. Per the germline V gene, CDR1 is SGHRS and CDR2 is YFSETQ. CDR3 protein: CASSLAPRGETQYF. The CDR3, as DNA: TGCGCCAGCAGCCTTGCACCTAGGGGGGAGACCCAGTACTTC.

This clonotype was counted many times. The chain combines TRBV15 with TRBJ2-7; D is undetermined. Trimming pared 5 bases from V and 12 bases from J, leaving 8 bases between. The CDR3 is 9 amino acids. The germline CDR1 and CDR2 sequences are LNHNV and YYDKDF (reference sequence). CDR3 in amino acids: CATSAPGYF. The CDR3 nucleotides read TGTGCCACCAGCGCCCCCGGGTACTTC.

The genes are TRBV6-6 and TRBJ2-7; weak D call: TRBD2 (5 bases). The V end was cut by 7 bases, the J end by 0 bases, with 19 bases between. CDR1 is MNHNY, CDR2 SVGAGI, per germline (reference sequence). The CDR3 covers 16 residues. In nucleotides, the CDR3 is TGTGCCAGCAAACGTGCCCGGGGTACCTACTCCTACGAGCAGTACTTC. Its protein is CASKRARGTYSYEQYF.

This clonotype was counted at least ten times. The V call is TRBV29-1, the J call TRBJ1-4, with a possible D match to TRBD1 (5 bases). V dropped 0 bases and J dropped 11 bases, with 10 bases sitting between them. Germline V gene lookup returns CDR1 SQVTM and CDR2 ANQGSEA. This CDR3 region has 12 residues. The CDR3 coding sequence is TGCAGCGTTGAAGAGCTGGAGGGGAAACTGTTTTTT. Translating gives CSVEELEGKLFF.

Only one count was recorded for this clonotype. V gene TRBV5-4 combines with J gene TRBJ2-7, with D possibly being TRBD1 (7 bases). The CDR3 is made up of 16 amino acids. CDR1 is SGHNT and CDR2 is YYREEE in the germline V gene (reference sequence). V lost 5 bases to trimming and J lost 1 base, with 19 bases between them. This CDR3 reads CASRFGGGTASYEQYF. The CDR3 DNA reads TGTGCCAGCAGGTTTGGAGGGGGGACAGCGTCCTACGAGCAGTACTTC. Complete variable domain (other parts from reference TRBV5-4 and TRBJ2-7): ETGVTQSPTHLIKTRGQQVTLRCSSQSGHNTVSWYQQALGQGPQFIFQYYREEENGRGNFPPRFSGLQFPNYSSELNVNALELDDSALYLCASRFGGGTASYEQYFGPGTRLTVT.

A few counts support this clonotype. The chain joins TRBV4-1 to TRBJ2-7, with unresolved D. Germline V gene data show CDR1 as MGHRA and CDR2 as YSYEKL. This CDR3 has 15 residues. Trimming took off 4 bases at V and 2 bases at J, with 15 bases between the two ends. CDR3 in DNA: TGCGCCAGCAGCCCGCCGGGCCGTGGGGCCTACGAGCAGTACTTC. Translation: CASSPPGRGAYEQYF.

At least ten counts were recorded for this clonotype. The chain recombines TRBV4-1 with TRBJ2-7; TRBD1 or TRBD2 may be the D gene (5 bases each). Trimming took 0 bases from V and 2 from J, leaving 5 bases between them. CDR1 is MGHRA, CDR2 YSYEKL, per germline. This CDR3 comprises 13 residues. The CDR3 is CASSQEGAYEQYF. CDR3 in DNA: TGCGCCAGCAGCCAAGAGGGGGCCTACGAGCAGTACTTC.

The chain links TRBV2 to TRBJ1-1; D is unclear. Per germline, CDR1 SNHLY and CDR2 FYNNEI. There are 10 residues in the CDR3. Trimming pared 4 bases from V and 10 bases from J, leaving 7 bases between. The CDR3 nucleotides read TGTGCCAGCAGTGTGTGGGGAGCTTTCTTT. Translated: CASSVWGAFF.

This clonotype occurred many times. The gene calls are TRBV4-3 and TRBJ2-7; D is possibly TRBD1 (5 bases). Per germline, CDR1 LGHNA and CDR2 YSLEER. The V end was cut by 1 base, the J end by 5 bases, with 12 bases between. The CDR3 contains 14 residues. The CDR3 here is CASSQGLPGNEQYF. CDR3 nucleotide sequence: TGCGCCAGCAGCCAAGGGCTACCAGGGAACGAGCAGTACTTC.

The V and J genes are TRBV19 and TRBJ2-3; TRBD1 aligns across 7 bases. V trimming: 6 bases; J trimming: 8 bases; junction bases outside the gene matches: 14. The CDR3 spans 15 residues. Germline V gives CDR1 LNHDA, CDR2 SQIVND (reference sequence). CDR3: CASRLGSGDRVTQYF. Written as DNA, the CDR3 is TGTGCCAGTAGGTTGGGCAGTGGCGACAGGGTTACGCAGTATTTT.